The 20 T cell receptor beta chains below come from one sample, sequenced in a study of shared T cell receptors in the human thymus. The table came from immunoSEQ multiplex PCR; TCRdb's copy has only in-frame clones and leaves some out. This sample has about 380,000 clones, with roughly 94% found just once. Sequences were obtained from thymocytes. These receptors came from a human donor.

The rearrangement joins TRBV30 to TRBJ2-7; tentatively, D is TRBD1 (6 bases). The CDR3 is made up of 14 amino acids. Trimming took 3 bases from V and 3 from J, leaving 15 bases between them. Germline V gives CDR1 GTSNPN, CDR2 SVGIG (reference sequence). CDR3 bases: TGTGCCTGGAGGACGACAGGCCTCCTCTACGAGCAGTACTTC. It encodes CAWRTTGLLYEQYF.

The V call is TRBV5-4, the J call TRBJ2-3, with D perhaps TRBD2 (6 bases). Germline-derived CDR1 and CDR2 are SGHNT and YYREEE (reference sequence). The V end lost 0 bases, the J end lost 5 bases, and 13 bases lay between the germline ends. The CDR3 contains 15 residues. The CDR3 region is CASSLGGTRGDTQYF. In nucleotides, the CDR3 is TGTGCCAGCAGCTTGGGGGGGACTCGCGGAGATACGCAGTATTTT.

The chain is built from TRBV27 and TRBJ2-1, with D possibly called TRBD1 or TRBD2 (7 bases each). The V end was cut by 10 bases, the J end by 4 bases, with 17 bases between. The CDR3 contains 14 residues. Germline CDR1 reads MNHEY; CDR2 reads SMNVEV (reference sequence). For the CDR3, the DNA is TGTGCCACCCCCGGGCAGGGGGGGTACAATGAGCAGTTCTTC. This encodes CATPGQGGYNEQFF.

The gene calls are TRBV27 and TRBJ2-1, with 8 nucleotides matching TRBD2. CDR3 length: 15 amino acids. The V gene's germline CDR1 is MNHEY and CDR2 SMNVEV (reference sequence). With V trimmed by 3 bases and J by 4 bases, 5 bases remained unmatched. The CDR3 nucleotides are TGTGCCAGCAGTTTGTGGGCGGGAGGATACAATGAGCAGTTCTTC. Translated, it gives CASSLWAGGYNEQFF.

This sequence joins TRBV19 and TRBJ2-1, with TRBD2 matching 15 bases. The CDR3 loop spans 19 amino acids. Trimming cost V 5 bases and J 1 base; bases outside gene matches: 9. CDR1 LNHDA and CDR2 SQIVND come from the germline V gene (reference sequence). CDR3 loop: CASSAGLAGGIPSYNEQFF. The DNA of the CDR3 is TGTGCCAGTAGTGCCGGACTAGCGGGAGGGATTCCTTCCTACAATGAGCAGTTCTTC.

The rearrangement joins TRBV5-1 to TRBJ2-5; tentatively, D is TRBD1 (5 bases). CDR1 SGHRS and CDR2 YFSETQ come from the germline V gene. The CDR3 is 16 amino acids. V was shortened by 3 bases and J by 5 bases, with 20 bases between the two germline ends. DNA for the CDR3: TGCGCCAGCAGCTCCGTAGAGGAAGGGGTGGGGGAGACCCAGTACTTC. This gives the protein CASSSVEEGVGETQYF.

The chain is built from TRBV18 and TRBJ1-1, with 8 bases fitting TRBD1. Germline CDR1 and CDR2: KGHSH and LQKENI. CDR3 size: 15 residues. With 3 bases clipped from V and 1 base from J, the junction kept 4 bases outside the gene matches. The DNA of the CDR3 is TGTGCCAGCTCACCGCAGGGGGCCGAGAACACTGAAGCTTTCTTT. As protein: CASSPQGAENTEAFF.

V and J are TRBV7-9 and TRBJ2-7; 7 nucleotides agree with TRBD2. In germline, CDR1 is SEHNR, CDR2 FQNEAQ (reference sequence). With V trimmed by 5 bases and J by 7 bases, 11 bases remained unmatched. This CDR3 has 14 amino acids. The CDR3 here is CASSPPAGVEEQYF. The CDR3 DNA reads as TGTGCCAGCAGCCCCCCCGCGGGAGTTGAAGAGCAGTACTTC.

This chain joins TRBV5-6 and TRBJ2-7; no reliable D call. Trimming left V 5 bases short and J 1 base short, with 10 bases between. Germline V gene lookup returns CDR1 SGHDT and CDR2 YYEEEE. The CDR3 covers 13 residues. CDR3 bases: TGTGCCAGCAGTTCGAACGGATCCTACGAGCAGTACTTC. It translates to CASSSNGSYEQYF.

J is TRBJ1-2 and V is TRBV18; D unresolved. The CDR3 is made up of 16 amino acids. Germline CDR1 reads KGHSH; CDR2 reads LQKENI. Trimming stripped 3 bases from V and 2 bases from J, with 16 bases between. CDR3 nucleotide sequence: TGTGCCAGCTCACCGGTTAGGCCCGGTTGCAACTATGGCTACACCTTC. Its protein product is CASSPVRPGCNYGYTF.

Only a few counts were recorded for this clone. The chain recombines TRBV28 with TRBJ1-1, with TRBD1 as a possible D gene (6 bases). The CDR3 has 13 amino acids. Germline V CDR1 and CDR2: MDHEN, SYDVKM. The V and J ends lost 6 bases and 1 base respectively, with 9 bases between them. The CDR3 bases are TGTGCCAGCAGCCCAGGGGAGAACACTGAAGCTTTCTTT. It translates to CASSPGENTEAFF.

The V gene is TRBV29-1, the J gene TRBJ2-2, with D maybe TRBD2 (6 bases). Looked up from germline, CDR1 is SQVTM and CDR2 is ANQGSEA. The CDR3 extends over 15 amino acids. V shed 4 bases and J shed 1 base, with 13 bases lying between them. CDR3 residues: CSVACVGGNTGELFF. The CDR3 nucleotides read TGCAGCGTTGCTTGCGTGGGGGGGAACACCGGGGAGCTGTTTTTT.

This chain uses TRBV6-1 with TRBJ1-1, with D unresolved. The V gene lost 3 bases and the J gene lost 7 bases, with 18 bases spanning the gap. There are 15 residues in the CDR3. The germline V gene encodes CDR1 MNHNS and CDR2 SASEGT. The CDR3 reads CASSDWRSRSGEAFF. Here the CDR3 DNA reads TGTGCCAGCAGTGATTGGCGGTCTAGGTCAGGTGAAGCTTTCTTT.

The V and J genes are TRBV30 and TRBJ1-2; TRBD1 matches at 9 bases. CDR3 length: 16 residues. Trimming cost V 5 bases and J 4 bases; bases outside gene matches: 14. Germline lookup yields CDR1 GTSNPN and CDR2 SVGIG (reference sequence). The CDR3 sequence: CAWGRTGEFTSYGYTF. CDR3 nucleotides: TGTGCCTGGGGGAGGACAGGGGAATTTACTAGCTATGGCTACACCTTC.

The V and J genes are TRBV19 and TRBJ2-5; no reliable D call. Trimming took 1 base from V and 3 from J, leaving 12 bases between them. The CDR3 is made up of 15 amino acids. Germline CDR1 is LNHDA and CDR2 is SQIVND (reference sequence). CDR3 protein: CASSIGVGREETQYF. CDR3 sequence (DNA): TGTGCCAGTAGTATAGGCGTAGGACGAGAAGAGACCCAGTACTTC.

This clone was counted a few times. CDR3 residues: CASRDRDHEAFF. In DNA form, the CDR3 reads TGTGCCAGTAGGGACAGGGACCATGAAGCTTTCTTT. The J gene is TRBJ1-1, the V gene TRBV19; 8 nucleotides line up with TRBD1. Germline CDR1 reads LNHDA; CDR2 reads SQIVND (reference sequence). The CDR3 has 12 residues. V lost 6 bases to trimming and J lost 7 bases; unmatched junction nucleotides: 4.

This clone was seen just once. The rearrangement joins TRBV5-1 to TRBJ2-3, with D maybe TRBD2 (6 bases). Germline lookup yields CDR1 SGHRS and CDR2 YFSETQ. The CDR3 totals 15 residues. The germline V and J ends were trimmed by 7 bases and 0 bases, with 15 bases remaining between them. CDR3 DNA: TGCGCCAGCTCGAATGATGGGGGGAGCACAGATACGCAGTATTTT. Its translation is CASSNDGGSTDTQYF.

V is TRBV19 and J is TRBJ1-5, with 8 bases lining up with TRBD1. Per germline, CDR1 LNHDA and CDR2 SQIVND (reference sequence). J gave up 5 bases and V 3 bases, and 12 bases lay outside the gene matches. The CDR3 consists of 17 residues. The DNA of the CDR3 is TGTGCCAGTAGTATGTACAGGGGGACCGAATATGATCAGCCCCAGCATTTT. This translates into CASSMYRGTEYDQPQHF.

The CDR3 sequence: CASTLRTGACSEQYF. The DNA for the CDR3 is TGTGCCAGCACCCTAAGGACGGGGGCGTGTTCCGAGCAGTACTTC. The chain joins TRBV7-6 to TRBJ2-7; D might be TRBD1 or TRBD2, each matching 6 bases. Germline CDR1 and CDR2: SGHVS and FNYEAQ. Trimming shortened V by 7 bases and J by 6 bases, and 22 bases separated the two germline ends. This CDR3 has 15 amino acids. The full variable domain, completed using reference TRBV7-6 and TRBJ2-7, is GAGVSQSPRYKVTKRGQDVALRCDPISGHVSLYWYRQALGQGPEFLTYFNYEAQQDKSGLPNDRFSAERPEGSISTLTIQRTEQRDSAMYRCASTLRTGACSEQYFGPGTRLTVT.

This rearrangement joins TRBV4-1 to TRBJ1-4; 11 bases map to TRBD1. The germline gives CDR1 MGHRA, CDR2 YSYEKL. The junction had 7 bases not matched to a gene; V was cut back by 1 base and J by 0 bases. This CDR3 spans 19 amino acids. DNA for the CDR3: TGCGCCAGCAGCCAAGCGGGGACAGGGGGAACGGCAACTAATGAAAAACTGTTTTTT. Protein: CASSQAGTGGTATNEKLFF.